What follows are 11 T cell receptor beta chains derived from one specimen sequenced in a study of T cell responses to AZD1222 COVID-19 vaccine. The method was immunoSEQ multiplex PCR; TCRdb's version includes in-frame clones alone and lacks a portion of them. Of 98,000 or so clones listed, approximately 89% are singletons. Source: peripheral blood, taken on day 0 of AZD1222 vaccination. The source of these receptors is an adult in good health.

The chain links TRBV18 to TRBJ1-1; no definite D call. V lost 6 bases to trimming and J lost 3 bases, with 11 bases between them. Germline V gives CDR1 KGHSH, CDR2 LQKENI. There are 13 residues in the CDR3. The CDR3, as DNA: TGTGCCAGCTCGTCGGGATTTCACACTGAAGCTTTCTTT. This codes for CASSSGFHTEAFF.

V and J are TRBV6-5 and TRBJ1-6, with unresolved D. CDR3 length: 14 residues. V lost 6 bases and J 8 bases, leaving 14 bases between the germline ends. Germline CDR1 and CDR2: MNHEY and SVGAGI. The CDR3 region is CASSLRPGDSPLHF. The CDR3 bases are TGTGCCAGCAGCTTACGACCTGGGGATTCACCCCTCCACTTT.

This chain connects TRBV6-4 to TRBJ2-2, with 7 positions matching TRBD1. The CDR3 contains 14 residues. Germline lookup yields CDR1 MRHNA and CDR2 SNTAGT. Germline trimming cut 5 bases from V and 5 bases from J; bases unmatched to any gene: 5. The CDR3 sequence: CASSLQGVTGELFF. CDR3 DNA sequence: TGTGCCAGCAGTCTTCAGGGGGTTACCGGGGAGCTGTTTTTT.

This chain connects TRBV5-3 to TRBJ1-3, with TRBD1 matching over 7 bases. TRBV5-3 is known as an ORF, though its function is uncertain. V shed 2 bases and J 5 bases; nucleotides not matched to a gene: 10. This CDR3 spans 16 amino acids. The CDR3 sequence: CARSFYLDRVRNTIYF. The CDR3 bases are TGTGCCAGAAGCTTCTACCTTGACAGGGTTAGAAACACCATATATTTT.

This chain joins TRBV9 and TRBJ2-3, with 7 bases identical to TRBD2. The V gene end was trimmed by 7 bases and the J gene end by 2 bases; junction bases not matched to a gene: 10. The germline CDR1 and CDR2 sequences are SGDLS and YYNGEE. The CDR3 is 15 amino acids. The CDR3 nucleotides read TGTGCCAGCCGTCCCGCGGGAGCGGCCACAGATACGCAGTATTTT. Translation gives CASRPAGAATDTQYF.

V and J are TRBV9 and TRBJ2-7; 7 bases line up with TRBD1. This CDR3 comprises 15 residues. Germline V CDR1 and CDR2: SGDLS, YYNGEE. J lost 3 bases, V lost 0 bases, and 6 bases had no gene match. In DNA, the CDR3 is TGTGCCAGCAGCGTAGCTCAGGGGGACCTCTACGAGCAGTACTTC. It codes for CASSVAQGDLYEQYF.

The rearrangement links TRBV5-6 to TRBJ1-5; no clear D gene. This CDR3 contains 17 residues. Per the germline V gene, CDR1 is SGHDT and CDR2 is YYEEEE. With 1 base removed from V and 5 bases from J, the gap between germline ends came to 19 bases. CDR3 bases: TGTGCCAGCAGCTTGATTGGGAAGGGAGGAAATTATCAGCCCCAGCATTTT. Its protein is CASSLIGKGGNYQPQHF.

This clone was detected only a few times. The chain employs TRBV3-1 (or the pseudogene TRBV3-2) and TRBJ1-6; D unresolved. CDR1 and CDR2 (germline): LGHDT, YNNKEL (reference sequence). The V gene lost 2 bases and the J gene lost 9 bases, with 5 bases spanning the gap. The CDR3 is made up of 12 amino acids. CDR3 DNA sequence: TGTGCCAGCAGCCAAAGGGTTTCACCCCTCCACTTT. This translates into CASSQRVSPLHF.

This chain links TRBV4-1 with TRBJ1-4; the D is unclear. Germline lookup yields CDR1 MGHRA and CDR2 YSYEKL. This CDR3 region has 18 residues. Trimming stripped 2 bases from V and 4 bases from J, with 20 bases between. As DNA, the CDR3 is TGCGCCAGCAGCCAAATAGGGATGAAGGGCCCGCTTAATGAAAAACTGTTTTTT. It translates to CASSQIGMKGPLNEKLFF.

This clone has only a few counts. The chain uses TRBV9 and TRBJ2-3; 9 nucleotides agree with TRBD1. V shed 3 bases and J 7 bases; nucleotides not matched to a gene: 12. This CDR3 comprises 16 residues. Germline CDR1 and CDR2: SGDLS and YYNGEE. For the CDR3, the DNA is TGTGCCAGCAGCGCCTACAGGGGGCGGATCCTTAATACGCAGTATTTT. It specifies CASSAYRGRILNTQYF.

V and J are TRBV28 and TRBJ1-5, with a weak D call TRBD1 (5 bases). The germline V gene has CDR1 MDHEN and CDR2 SYDVKM. The CDR3 has 15 amino acids. With 3 bases removed from V and 4 bases from J, the gap between germline ends came to 13 bases. Written as DNA, the CDR3 is TGTGCCAGCAGTTTCCGTTACAGGCCTAATCAGCCCCAGCATTTT. Protein sequence: CASSFRYRPNQPQHF.